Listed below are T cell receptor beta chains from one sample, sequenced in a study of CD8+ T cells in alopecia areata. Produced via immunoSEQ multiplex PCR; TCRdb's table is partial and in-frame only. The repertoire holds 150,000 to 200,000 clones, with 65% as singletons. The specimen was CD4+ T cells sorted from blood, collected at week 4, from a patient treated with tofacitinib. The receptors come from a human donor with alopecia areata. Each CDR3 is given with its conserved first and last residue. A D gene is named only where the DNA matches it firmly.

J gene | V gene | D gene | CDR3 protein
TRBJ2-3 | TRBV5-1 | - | CASIAPSTDTQYF
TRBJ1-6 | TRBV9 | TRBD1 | CASSETGRHSPLHF
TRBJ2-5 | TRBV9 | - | CASSVLGQETQYF
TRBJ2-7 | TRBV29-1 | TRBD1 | CSVVTGGLYEQYF
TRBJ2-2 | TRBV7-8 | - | CASSGRVAGELFF
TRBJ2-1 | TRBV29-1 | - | CSVEEISYNEQFF
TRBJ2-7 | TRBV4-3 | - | CASSVTASSAYEQYF
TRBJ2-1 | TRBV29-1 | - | CSVGGIEQFF
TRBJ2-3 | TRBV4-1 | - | CASSQEPGTDTQYF
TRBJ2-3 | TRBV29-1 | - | CSAVGGSSTDTQYF
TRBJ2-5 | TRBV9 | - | CASSYGGEETQYF
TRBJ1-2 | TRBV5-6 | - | CASSLWGARGAGYGYTF
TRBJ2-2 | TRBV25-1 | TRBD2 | CASSEPSGGPNTGELFF
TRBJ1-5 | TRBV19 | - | CASTTLGTDLQPQHF
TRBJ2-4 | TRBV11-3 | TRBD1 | CASSALTGDIQYF
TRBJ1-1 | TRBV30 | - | CAWRDSMNTEAFF
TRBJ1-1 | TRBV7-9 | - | CASSLDRNKAFF
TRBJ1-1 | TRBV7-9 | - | CASSQILNTEAFF
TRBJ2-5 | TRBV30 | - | CAWTPRDPETQYF
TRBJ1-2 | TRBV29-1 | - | CSGALTGNYGYTF
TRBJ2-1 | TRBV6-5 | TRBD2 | CASSYSTSDEQFF
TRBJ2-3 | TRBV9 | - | CAGSVLGGVTDTQYF
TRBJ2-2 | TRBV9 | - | CASSVDLTGELFF
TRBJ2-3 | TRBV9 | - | CASSVRLGGDTQYF
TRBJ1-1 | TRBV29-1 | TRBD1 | CSVRGGWSVEAFF
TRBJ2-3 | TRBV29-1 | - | CSGTATSTDTQYF
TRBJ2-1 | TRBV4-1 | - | CASSQDMQSSYNEQFF
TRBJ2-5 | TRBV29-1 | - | CSVVSYQETQYF
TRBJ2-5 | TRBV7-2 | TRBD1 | CASSFGQGGETQYF
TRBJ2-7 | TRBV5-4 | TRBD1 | CASSRDSNYEQYF
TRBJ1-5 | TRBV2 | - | CASSGGQGKPPQHF
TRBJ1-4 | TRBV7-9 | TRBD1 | CASSYTGQGRNEKLFF
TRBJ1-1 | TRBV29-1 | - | CSVEDHTGTEAFF
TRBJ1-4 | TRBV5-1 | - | CASSLALGNNEKLFF
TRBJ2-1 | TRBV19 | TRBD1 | CASSMGQGGNEQFF
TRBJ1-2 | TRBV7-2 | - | CASSSDAYGYTF
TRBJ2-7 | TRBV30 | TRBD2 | CAWTVGGSSYEQYF
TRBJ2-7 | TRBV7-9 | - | CASSPIESSYEQYF
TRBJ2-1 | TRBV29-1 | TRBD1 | CSVDNFFTGGAYNEQFF
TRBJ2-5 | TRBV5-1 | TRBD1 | CASSTRTGGREETQYF
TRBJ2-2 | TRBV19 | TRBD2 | CATKGGNAGELFF
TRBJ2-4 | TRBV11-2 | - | CASRPIAGKIAKNIQYF
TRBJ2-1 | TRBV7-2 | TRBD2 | CASSLRPSGDSSYNEQFF
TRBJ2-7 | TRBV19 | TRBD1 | CASSTGGTDLSYEQYF
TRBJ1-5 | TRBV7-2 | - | CASSPRGEPQHF
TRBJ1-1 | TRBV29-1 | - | CSGWGASTEAFF